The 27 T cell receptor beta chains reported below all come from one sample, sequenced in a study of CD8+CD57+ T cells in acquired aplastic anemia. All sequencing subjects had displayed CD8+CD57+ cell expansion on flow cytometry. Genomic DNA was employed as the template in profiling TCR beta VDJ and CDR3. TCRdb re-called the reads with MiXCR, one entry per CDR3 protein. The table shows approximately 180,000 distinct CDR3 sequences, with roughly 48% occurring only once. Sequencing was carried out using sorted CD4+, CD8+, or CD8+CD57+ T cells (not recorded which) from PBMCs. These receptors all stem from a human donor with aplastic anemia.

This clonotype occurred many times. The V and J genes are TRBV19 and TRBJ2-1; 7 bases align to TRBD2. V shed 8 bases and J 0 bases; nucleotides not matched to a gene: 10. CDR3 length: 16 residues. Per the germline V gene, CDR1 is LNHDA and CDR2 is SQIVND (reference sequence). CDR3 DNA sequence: TGTGCCAGTTTCCCTAGCGGAGTTAGCTCCTACAATGAGCAGTTCTTC. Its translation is CASFPSGVSSYNEQFF. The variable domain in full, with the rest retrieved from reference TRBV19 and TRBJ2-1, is DGGITQSPKYLFRKEGQNVTLSCEQNLNHDAMYWYRQDPGQGLRLIYYSQIVNDFQKGDIAEGYSVSREKKESFPLTVTSAQKNPTAFYLCASFPSGVSSYNEQFFGPGTRLTVL.

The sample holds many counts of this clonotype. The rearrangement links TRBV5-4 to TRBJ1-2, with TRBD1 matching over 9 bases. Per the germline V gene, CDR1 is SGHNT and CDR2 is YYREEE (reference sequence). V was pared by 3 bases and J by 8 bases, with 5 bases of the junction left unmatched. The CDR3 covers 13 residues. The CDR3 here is CASSSWDREGYTF. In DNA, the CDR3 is TGTGCCAGCAGCTCATGGGACAGGGAGGGCTACACCTTC. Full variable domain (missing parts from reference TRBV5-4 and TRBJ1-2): ETGVTQSPTHLIKTRGQQVTLRCSSQSGHNTVSWYQQALGQGPQFIFQYYREEENGRGNFPPRFSGLQFPNYSSELNVNALELDDSALYLCASSSWDREGYTFGSGTRLTVV.

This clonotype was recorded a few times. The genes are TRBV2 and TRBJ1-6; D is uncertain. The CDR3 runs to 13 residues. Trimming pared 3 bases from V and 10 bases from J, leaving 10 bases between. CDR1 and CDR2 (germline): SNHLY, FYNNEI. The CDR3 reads CASSEGILSPLHF. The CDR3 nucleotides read TGTGCCAGCAGTGAGGGCATATTGTCACCCCTCCACTTT.

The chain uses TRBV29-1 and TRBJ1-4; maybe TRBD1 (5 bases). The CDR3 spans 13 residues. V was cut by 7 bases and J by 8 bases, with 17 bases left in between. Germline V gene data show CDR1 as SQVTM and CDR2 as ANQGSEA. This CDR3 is CSAGPQSGEKLFF. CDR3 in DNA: TGCAGCGCGGGACCCCAGTCTGGCGAAAAACTGTTTTTT.

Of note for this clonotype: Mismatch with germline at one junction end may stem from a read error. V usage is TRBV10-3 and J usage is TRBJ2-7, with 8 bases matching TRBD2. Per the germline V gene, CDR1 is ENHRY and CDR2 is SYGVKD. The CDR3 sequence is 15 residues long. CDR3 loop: CAIGETAGEFYEQYF. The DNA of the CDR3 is TGTGCCATCGGTGAGACAGCGGGAGAGTTCTACGAGCAGTACTTC.

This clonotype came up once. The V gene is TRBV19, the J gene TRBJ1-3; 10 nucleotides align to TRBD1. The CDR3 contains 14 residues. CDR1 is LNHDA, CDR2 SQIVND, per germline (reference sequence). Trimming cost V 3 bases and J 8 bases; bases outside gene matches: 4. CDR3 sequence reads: CASSMRTGGYTIYF. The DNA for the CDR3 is TGTGCCAGTAGTATGAGGACAGGGGGGTACACCATATATTTT.

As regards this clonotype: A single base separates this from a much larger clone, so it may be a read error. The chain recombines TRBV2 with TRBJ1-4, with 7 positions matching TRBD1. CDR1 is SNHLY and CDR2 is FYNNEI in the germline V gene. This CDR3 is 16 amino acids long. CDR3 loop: CASSKQGWRTNGKLFF. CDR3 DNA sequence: TGTGCCAGCAGTAAACAGGGGTGGCGAACTAATGGAAAACTGTTTTTT. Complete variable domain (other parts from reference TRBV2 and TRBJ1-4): EPEVTQTPSHQVTQMGQEVILRCVPISNHLYFYWYRQILGQKVEFLVSFYNNEISEKSEIFDDQFSVERPDGSNFTLKIRSTKLEDSAMYFCASSKQGWRTNGKLFFGSGTQLSVL.

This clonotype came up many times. The CDR3 DNA reads TGTGCCAGCAGGGGGGGAGGCGCCTCGGCCCGAGAGACCCAGTACTTC. It translates to CASRGGGASARETQYF. The chain couples TRBV7-3 to TRBJ2-5, with D possibly TRBD2 on 6 matching bases. Germline V gene data show CDR1 as SGHTA and CDR2 as FQGTGA. Trimming stripped 6 bases from V and 4 bases from J, with 21 bases between. The CDR3 consists of 16 residues.

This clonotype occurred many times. The CDR3 here is CASSSQWTGEVDTQYF. In nucleotides, the CDR3 is TGTGCCAGCAGCTCCCAGTGGACAGGGGAGGTTGATACGCAGTATTTT. The chain joins TRBV7-9 to TRBJ2-3; TRBD1 agrees at 9 bases. After removal of 4 bases from V and 6 bases from J, the junction contained 11 bases not matched to a gene. The germline gives CDR1 SEHNR, CDR2 FQNEAQ (reference sequence). The CDR3 covers 16 residues. Full variable domain (remainder filled in from reference TRBV7-9 and TRBJ2-3): DTGVSQNPRHKITKRGQNVTFRCDPISEHNRLYWYRQTLGQGPEFLTYFQNEAQLEKSRLLSDRFSAERPKGSFSTLEIQRTEQGDSAMYLCASSSQWTGEVDTQYFGPGTRLTVL.

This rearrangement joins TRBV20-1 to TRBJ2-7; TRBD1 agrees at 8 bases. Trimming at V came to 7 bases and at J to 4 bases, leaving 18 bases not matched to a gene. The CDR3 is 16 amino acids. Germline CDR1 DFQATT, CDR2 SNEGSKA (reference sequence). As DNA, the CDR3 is TGCAGTGTACAACCACACGAGGGACAGGCCCCGTACGAGCAGTACTTC. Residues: CSVQPHEGQAPYEQYF.

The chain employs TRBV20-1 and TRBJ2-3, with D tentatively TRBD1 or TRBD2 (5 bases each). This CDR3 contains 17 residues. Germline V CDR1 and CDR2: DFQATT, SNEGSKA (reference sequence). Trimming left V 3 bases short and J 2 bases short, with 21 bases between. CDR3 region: CSARRAGTEIYTDTQYF. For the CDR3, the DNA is TGCAGTGCTAGGCGGGCCGGGACCGAAATCTACACAGATACGCAGTATTTT.

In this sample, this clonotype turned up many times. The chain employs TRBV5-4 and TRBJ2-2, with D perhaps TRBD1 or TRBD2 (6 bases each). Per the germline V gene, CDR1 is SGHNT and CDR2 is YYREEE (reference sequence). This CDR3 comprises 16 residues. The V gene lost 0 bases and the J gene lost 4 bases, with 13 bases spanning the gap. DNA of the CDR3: TGTGCCAGCAGCTTGGTTAGGGGGGCTAGCACCGGGGAGCTGTTTTTT. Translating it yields CASSLVRGASTGELFF.

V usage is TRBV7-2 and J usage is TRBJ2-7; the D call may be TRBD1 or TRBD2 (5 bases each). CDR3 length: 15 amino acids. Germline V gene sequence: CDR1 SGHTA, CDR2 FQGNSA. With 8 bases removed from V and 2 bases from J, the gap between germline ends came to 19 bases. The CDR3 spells CASSEWGRGTYEQYF. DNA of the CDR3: TGTGCCAGCTCCGAATGGGGACGGGGAACCTACGAGCAGTACTTC.

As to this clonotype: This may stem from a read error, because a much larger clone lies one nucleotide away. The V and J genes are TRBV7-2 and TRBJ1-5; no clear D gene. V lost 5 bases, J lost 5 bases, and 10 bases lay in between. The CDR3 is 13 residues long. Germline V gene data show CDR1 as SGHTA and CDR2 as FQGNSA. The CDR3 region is CASSANGDQPQHF. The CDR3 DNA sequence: TGTGCCAGCAGCGCTAACGGGGATCAGCCCCAGCATTTT.

The CDR3 DNA reads as TGTGCCAGCAGCCAGGGACAGAATCAGCCCCAGCATTTT. It yields the protein CASSQGQNQPQHF. The V and J genes are TRBV10-3 and TRBJ1-5, with 7 positions matching TRBD1. The V gene's germline CDR1 is ENHRY and CDR2 SYGVKD. This CDR3 is 13 amino acids long. The ends lost 10 bases at V and 4 bases at J; junction bases unmatched: 7.

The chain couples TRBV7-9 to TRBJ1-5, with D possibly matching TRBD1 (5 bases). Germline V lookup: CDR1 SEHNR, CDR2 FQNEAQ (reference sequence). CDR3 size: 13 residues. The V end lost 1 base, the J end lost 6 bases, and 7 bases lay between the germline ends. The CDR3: CASSLGGVQPQHF. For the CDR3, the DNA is TGTGCCAGCAGCTTAGGGGGGGTTCAGCCCCAGCATTTT. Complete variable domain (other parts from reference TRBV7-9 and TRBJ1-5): DTGVSQNPRHKITKRGQNVTFRCDPISEHNRLYWYRQTLGQGPEFLTYFQNEAQLEKSRLLSDRFSAERPKGSFSTLEIQRTEQGDSAMYLCASSLGGVQPQHFGDGTRLSIL.

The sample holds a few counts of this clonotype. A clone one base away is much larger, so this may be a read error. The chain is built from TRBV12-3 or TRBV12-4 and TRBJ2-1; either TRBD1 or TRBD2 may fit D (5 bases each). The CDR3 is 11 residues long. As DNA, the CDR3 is TGTGCCGGCAGATTGAGGGGTGAGCAGTTCTTC. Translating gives CAGRLRGEQFF.

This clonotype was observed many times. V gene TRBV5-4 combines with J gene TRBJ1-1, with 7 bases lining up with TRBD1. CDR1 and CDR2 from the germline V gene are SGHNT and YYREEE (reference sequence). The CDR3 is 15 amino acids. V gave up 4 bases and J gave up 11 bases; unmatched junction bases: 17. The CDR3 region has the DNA TGTGCCAGCAGCCCTGGGACAGCCAGGGCCGAAGCGGCTTTCTTT. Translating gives CASSPGTARAEAAFF.

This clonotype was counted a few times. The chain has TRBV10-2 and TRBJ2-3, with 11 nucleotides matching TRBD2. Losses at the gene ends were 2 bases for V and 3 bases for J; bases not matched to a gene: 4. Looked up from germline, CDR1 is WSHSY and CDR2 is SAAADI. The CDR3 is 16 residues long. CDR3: CASSEPSSGGTDTQYF. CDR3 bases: TGCGCCAGCAGTGAGCCCTCTAGCGGGGGGACAGATACGCAGTATTTT.

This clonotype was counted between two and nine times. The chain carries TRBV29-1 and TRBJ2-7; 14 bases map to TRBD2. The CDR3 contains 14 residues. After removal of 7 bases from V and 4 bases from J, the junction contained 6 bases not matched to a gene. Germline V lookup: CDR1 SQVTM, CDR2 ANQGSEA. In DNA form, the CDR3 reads TGCAGCGCGGACGGGACTAGCGGGAGTTACGAGCAGTACTTC. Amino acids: CSADGTSGSYEQYF.

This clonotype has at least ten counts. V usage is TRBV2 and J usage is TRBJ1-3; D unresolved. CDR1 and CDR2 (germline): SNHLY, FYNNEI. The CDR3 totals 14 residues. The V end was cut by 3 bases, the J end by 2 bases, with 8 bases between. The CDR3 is CASSDAGTGNTIYF. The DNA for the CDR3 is TGTGCCAGCAGTGATGCTGGGACTGGAAACACCATATATTTT. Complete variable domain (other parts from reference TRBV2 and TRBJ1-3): EPEVTQTPSHQVTQMGQEVILRCVPISNHLYFYWYRQILGQKVEFLVSFYNNEISEKSEIFDDQFSVERPDGSNFTLKIRSTKLEDSAMYFCASSDAGTGNTIYFGEGSWLTVV.

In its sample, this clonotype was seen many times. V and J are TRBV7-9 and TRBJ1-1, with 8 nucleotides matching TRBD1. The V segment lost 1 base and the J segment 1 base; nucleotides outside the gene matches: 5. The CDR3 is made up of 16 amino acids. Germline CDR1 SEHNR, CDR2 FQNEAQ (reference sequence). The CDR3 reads CASSLGPGGANTEAFF. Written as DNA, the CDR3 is TGTGCCAGCAGCTTAGGTCCAGGGGGCGCGAACACTGAAGCTTTCTTT.

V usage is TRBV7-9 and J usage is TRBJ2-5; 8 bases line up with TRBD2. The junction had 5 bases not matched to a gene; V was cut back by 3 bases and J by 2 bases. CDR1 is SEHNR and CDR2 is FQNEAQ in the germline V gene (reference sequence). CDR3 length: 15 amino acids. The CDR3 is CASSLSGGLQETQYF. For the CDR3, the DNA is TGTGCCAGCAGCTTGAGCGGGGGCCTTCAAGAGACCCAGTACTTC. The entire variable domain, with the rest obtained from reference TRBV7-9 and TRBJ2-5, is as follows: DTGVSQNPRHKITKRGQNVTFRCDPISEHNRLYWYRQTLGQGPEFLTYFQNEAQLEKSRLLSDRFSAERPKGSFSTLEIQRTEQGDSAMYLCASSLSGGLQETQYFGPGTRLLVL.

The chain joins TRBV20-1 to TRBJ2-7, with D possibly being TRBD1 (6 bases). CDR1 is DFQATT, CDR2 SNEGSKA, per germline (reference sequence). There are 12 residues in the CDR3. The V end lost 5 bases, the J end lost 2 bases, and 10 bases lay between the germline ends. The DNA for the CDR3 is TGCAGTGCTGGACAGTTGACCTACGAGCAGTACTTC. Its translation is CSAGQLTYEQYF.

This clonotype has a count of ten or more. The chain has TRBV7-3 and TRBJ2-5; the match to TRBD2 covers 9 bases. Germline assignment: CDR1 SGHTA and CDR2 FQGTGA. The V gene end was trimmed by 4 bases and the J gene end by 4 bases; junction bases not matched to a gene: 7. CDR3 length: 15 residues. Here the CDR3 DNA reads TGTGCCAGCAGCTCCTATTCTAGCGGGGTAGAGACCCAGTACTTC. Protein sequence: CASSSYSSGVETQYF.

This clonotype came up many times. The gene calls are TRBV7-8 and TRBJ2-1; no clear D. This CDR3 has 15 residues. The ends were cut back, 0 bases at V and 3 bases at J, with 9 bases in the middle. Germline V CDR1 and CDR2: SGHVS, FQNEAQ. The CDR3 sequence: CASSLARAVYNEQFF. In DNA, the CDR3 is TGTGCCAGCAGCTTAGCCCGTGCGGTCTACAATGAGCAGTTCTTC.

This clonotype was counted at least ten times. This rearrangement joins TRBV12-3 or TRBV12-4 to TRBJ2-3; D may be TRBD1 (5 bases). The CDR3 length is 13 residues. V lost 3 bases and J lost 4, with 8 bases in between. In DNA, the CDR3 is TGTGCCAGCAGTTTCAAGGGGTCAGATACGCAGTATTTT. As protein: CASSFKGSDTQYF.